This TCR beta chain was captured by sequencing in a study of blood T cell repertoires in COVID-19. This CDR3 is built from 18 residues. Trimming at V came to 1 base and at J to 0 bases, leaving 7 bases not matched to a gene. The germline V gene encodes CDR1 SQVTM and CDR2 ANQGSEA. Profiling relied on immunoSEQ multiplex PCR, and the TCRdb table lists in-frame clones only, not all of them. The sample gives a few hundred thousand clones, around 90% of which show up once; approximately 1.2% is in the top ten. This receptor was taken from a human donor in a cohort exposed to, infected with or recovered from COVID-19 (not recorded which). The donor label of this sample is uncertain. The rearrangement uses TRBV29-1 and TRBJ2-3; 13 bases fit TRBD2. Sequencing was done on a sample of PBMCs or T cells enriched from blood (not recorded which). This CDR3 reads CSVEGTSGGLSSTDTQYF. DNA for the CDR3: TGCAGCGTTGAAGGGACTAGCGGGGGACTATCTAGCACAGATACGCAGTATTTT.